This record concerns one T cell receptor (beta chain) sequence. Its antigen is unknown. Base qualities are missing; no much larger clone stands one base away. The time point tag for this specimen amounts to: recipient sample about 28 days before transplant, after cytoreduction. Blood samples were obtained from recipients approximately 28 days before transplant and at days 30, 100 and 180 after transplant. Nuclei Lysis Solution was used to extract genomic DNA from fresh or cryopreserved unfractionated peripheral blood mononuclear cells. This entry is derived from a study of T cell clonotyping in hematopoietic cell transplantation (dated by TCRdb to the early 2020s). Context from the whole study: Pretransplant samples from recipients were collected after cytoreduction. In the study, roughly 140 blood samples were gathered from 35 to 45 consecutive transplant recipients and their related donors. Patient recruitment ran from 2015 to early 2017, and follow-up continued until late 2020 or death.

The immunoSEQ assay, a bias-controlled multiplex PCR using V- and J-specific primers, was used to amplify TCR beta CDR3 regions from genomic DNA. A proprietary barcode and Illumina adapter sequences were added to the CDR3 amplicons in a second PCR step. CDR3 libraries were sequenced on an Illumina MiSeq instrument. As for how the authors treated the data: immunoSEQ Analyzer 3.0 was used for export and quality control, with R Bioconductor and Immunarch used for downstream analyses. Only productive rearrangements within the normalized downsampled data set were used in the calculation of repertoire metrics. In the normalized cohort, clonotypes with more than 5 templates were defined as pathologically expanded. Repertoire diversity was measured with the Inverse Simpson Index. The non-normalized data set was used for CMV-specificity analyses so that all clonotypes could be captured. Not all clones reach the TCRdb copy of this immuneACCESS table, which keeps in-frame sequences only. Checked studies attribute under half of the gap to unresolved V genes and leave the rest unexplained. Clone size and the V and J calls come from that table; the DNA yielded D and trimming. This sample is represented by roughly 80,000 clones; almost 97% of them were singletons. Together, the top ten hold roughly 1.7% of the sample.

General study outcomes and caveats: Broader TCR repertoire diversity after transplant was predicted by Inverse Simpson Index values from donors and from recipients before transplant. The sample size was limited, and CD4 and CD8 repertoire contributions could not be separated because cells were not sorted. Only a small fraction of recipient repertoires overlapped donor repertoires, with over 95% appearing de novo at the given depth. After transplant, TCR diversity in recipients dropped, and pathologically expanded clonotypes climbed progressively between day 30 and day 180.

Trimming takes 2 bases from V and 12 bases from J, and the germline ends sit 8 bases apart. Spanning cysteine to phenylalanine, the CDR3 consists of 11 amino acids. Only the CDR3 DNA is retained, 33 bases long and in frame from the first base. CDR1 and CDR2 were assigned from the germline V gene as SGHDN and FVKESK. The V and J genes are TRBV14 and TRBJ2-1, with the D gene not clear enough to name. The sequence was obtained from a woman in her forties or fifties with acute myeloid leukemia. Some clones in this sample may be carry-over from other donors' samples. The material sequenced was peripheral blood mononuclear cells, taken before stem cell transplant. The nucleotide sequence reads TGTGCCAGCAGCCAACTTTTCGCGCAGTTCTTC. Translated, this is CASSQLFAQFF.